This TCR beta chain originates from a study of graft-versus-host responses after intestinal transplantation. Study summary: Multivisceral, liver-intestinal, or isolated intestinal transplants were received by the recipients.

Study findings and constraints: Early after transplant, HvG clones declined as circulating GvH clones peaked. GvH clonotypes were identified within recipient marrow, with a subset emerging first in ileum or blood.

About this clone: Its antigen is unidentified.

The CDR3 runs 14 residues. Trimming took off 4 bases at V and 4 bases at J, with 14 bases between the two ends. Germline loops: CDR1 ENHRY, CDR2 SYGVKD. Produced via immunoSEQ multiplex PCR; TCRdb's table is partial and in-frame only. Among around 96,000 clones listed, around 90% were seen once. Here the sequenced sample was PBMCs, taken around 68 weeks after intestinal transplant. This rearrangement joins TRBV10-3 to TRBJ2-7; TRBD1 is a possible D gene (6 bases). The clonotype originates from a human patient who received an intestinal transplant, so some T cells may come from the graft donor. CDR3 sequence: CAISGTVAAYEQYF. The DNA for the CDR3 is TGTGCCATCAGTGGGACAGTCGCCGCTTACGAGCAGTACTTC.